The present T cell receptor beta chain was sequenced within a study of beta chain features in type 1 diabetes. Across the whole study: Sorted cells from all samples, numbering 107,917,701, were examined. Broader study findings: All four CD4+ subsets from Type 1 diabetes patients carried moderately but significantly shorter TCRB CDR3s. A greater similarity of naive, central memory and Treg TCRB repertoires was seen among patients than among healthy donors.

The V and J ends lost 1 base and 2 bases respectively, with 8 bases between them. This CDR3 region has 14 residues. Germline V gene lookup returns CDR1 MGHRA and CDR2 YSYEKL. All of the isolated RNA was reverse transcribed, so expressed TCRB transcripts were sequenced. Produced via immunoSEQ multiplex PCR; TCRdb's table is partial and in-frame only. The sample carries about 150,000 clones, around a tenth recorded once. This clone has just a few counts. What it recognizes is unknown. The material sequenced was central memory CD4+ T cells from blood. V gene TRBV4-1 combines with J gene TRBJ1-1, with TRBD1 as a possible D gene (6 bases). The source of this sequence is a man aged 25 to 40 with type 1 diabetes. The CDR3 DNA reads TGCGCCAGCAGCCAAGGACAGGTTAACACTGAAGCTTTCTTT. It translates to CASSQGQVNTEAFF.